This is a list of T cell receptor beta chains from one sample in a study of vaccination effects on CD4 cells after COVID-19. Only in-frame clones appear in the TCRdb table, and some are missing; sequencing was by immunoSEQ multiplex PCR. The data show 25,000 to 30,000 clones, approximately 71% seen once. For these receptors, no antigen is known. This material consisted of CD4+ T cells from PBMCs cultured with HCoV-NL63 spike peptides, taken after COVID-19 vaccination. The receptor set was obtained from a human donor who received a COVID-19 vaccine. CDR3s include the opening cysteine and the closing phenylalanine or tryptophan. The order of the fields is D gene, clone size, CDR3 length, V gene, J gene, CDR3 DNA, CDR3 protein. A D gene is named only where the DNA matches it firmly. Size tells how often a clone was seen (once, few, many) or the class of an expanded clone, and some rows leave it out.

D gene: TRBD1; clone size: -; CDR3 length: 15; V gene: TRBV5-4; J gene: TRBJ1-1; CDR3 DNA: TGTGCCAGCAGGGACAGGGTGAGTTTGAACACTGAAGCTTTCTTT; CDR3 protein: CASRDRVSLNTEAFF
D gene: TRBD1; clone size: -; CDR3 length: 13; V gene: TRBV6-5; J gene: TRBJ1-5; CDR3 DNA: TGTGCCAGCAGTTCTGACAGGGCTCAGCCCCAGCATTTT; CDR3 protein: CASSSDRAQPQHF
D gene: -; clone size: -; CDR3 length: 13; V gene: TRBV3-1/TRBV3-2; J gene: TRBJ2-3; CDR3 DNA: TGTGCCAGCCGGGTCACAGGGACAGATACGCAGTATTTT; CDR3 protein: CASRVTGTDTQYF
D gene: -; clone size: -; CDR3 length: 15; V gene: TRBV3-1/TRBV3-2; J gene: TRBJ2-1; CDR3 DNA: TGTGCCAGCAGCGTCGACACTAATTGGTACAATGAGCAGTTCTTC; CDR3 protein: CASSVDTNWYNEQFF
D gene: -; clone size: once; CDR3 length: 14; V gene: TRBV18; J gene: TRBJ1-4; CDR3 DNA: TGTGCCAGCTCACCGGAACCTATAAATGAAAAACTGTTTTTT; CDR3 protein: CASSPEPINEKLFF
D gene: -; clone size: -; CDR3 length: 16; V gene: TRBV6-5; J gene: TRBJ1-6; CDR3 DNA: TGTGCCAGCAGTTACTCAAGGGTTGCCTATAATTCACCCCTCCACTTT; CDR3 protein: CASSYSRVAYNSPLHF
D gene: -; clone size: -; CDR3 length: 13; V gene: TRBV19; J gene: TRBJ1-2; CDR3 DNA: TGTGCCAGTAGTATAGGTACAGACTATGGCTACACCTTC; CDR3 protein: CASSIGTDYGYTF
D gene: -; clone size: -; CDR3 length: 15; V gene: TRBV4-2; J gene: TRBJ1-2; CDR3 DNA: TGTGCCAGCAGCCAAGATTGGGGCGGCGACTATGGCTACACCTTC; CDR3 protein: CASSQDWGGDYGYTF
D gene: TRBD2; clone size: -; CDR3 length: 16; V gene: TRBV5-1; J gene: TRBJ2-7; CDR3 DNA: TGCGCCAGCAGCTTGGTCTCTAGCGGGCACCCCTACGAGCAGTACTTC; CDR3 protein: CASSLVSSGHPYEQYF
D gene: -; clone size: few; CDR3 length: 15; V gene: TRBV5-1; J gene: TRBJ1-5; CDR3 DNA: TGCGCCAGCAGCTTGGATGGACACCAAGAACAGCCCCAGCATTTT; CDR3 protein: CASSLDGHQEQPQHF
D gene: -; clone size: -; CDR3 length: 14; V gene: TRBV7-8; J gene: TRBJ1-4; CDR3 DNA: TGTGCCAGCAGCTTAGGAGCAACTAATGAAAAACTGTTTTTT; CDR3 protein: CASSLGATNEKLFF
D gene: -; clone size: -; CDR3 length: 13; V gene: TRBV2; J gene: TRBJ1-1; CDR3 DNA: TGTGCCAGCAATGGGGTCATCAACGCTGAAGCTTTCTTT; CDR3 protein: CASNGVINAEAFF
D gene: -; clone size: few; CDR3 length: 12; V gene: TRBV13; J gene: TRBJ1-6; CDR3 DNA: TGTGCCAGCAGCTTGAGTGATTCACCCCTCCACTTT; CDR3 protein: CASSLSDSPLHF
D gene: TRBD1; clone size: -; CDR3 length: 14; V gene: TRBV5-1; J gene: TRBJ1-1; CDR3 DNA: TGCGCCAGCAGCCCGGGACAGGGGAGCACTGAAGCTTTCTTT; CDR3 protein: CASSPGQGSTEAFF
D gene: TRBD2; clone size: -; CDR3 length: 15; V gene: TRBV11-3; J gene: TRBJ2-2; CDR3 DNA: TGTGCCAGCAGCCGAGGACTAGGGCCCACCGGGGAGCTGTTTTTT; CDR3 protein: CASSRGLGPTGELFF
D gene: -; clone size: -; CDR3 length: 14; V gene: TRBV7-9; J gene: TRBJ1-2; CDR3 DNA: TGTGCCAGCAGCTTACGCAGCCGGGGGGATGGCTACACCTTC; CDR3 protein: CASSLRSRGDGYTF
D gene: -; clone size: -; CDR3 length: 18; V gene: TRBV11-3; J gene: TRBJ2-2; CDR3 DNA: TGTGCCAGCAGCTTAGATCAAGGCGGCAGCGCCCACACCGGGGAGCTGTTTTTT; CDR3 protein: CASSLDQGGSAHTGELFF
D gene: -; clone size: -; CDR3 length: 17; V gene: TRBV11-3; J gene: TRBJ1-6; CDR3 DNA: TGTGCCAGCAGCTTAGATCGAGTCACTTTCGTAATATGGCCCCTCCACTTT; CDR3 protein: CASSLDRVTFVIWPLHF
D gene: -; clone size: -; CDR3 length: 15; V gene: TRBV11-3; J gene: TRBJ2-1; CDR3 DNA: TGTGCCAGCAGCTTAGAAGCAAGCTCCTACAATGAGCAGTTCTTC; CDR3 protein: CASSLEASSYNEQFF
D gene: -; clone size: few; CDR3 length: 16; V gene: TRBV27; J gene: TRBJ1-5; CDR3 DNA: TGTGCCAGCAGTCCCATGTTGGGAGGGGAGTCGCAGCCCCAGCATTTT; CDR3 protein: CASSPMLGGESQPQHF
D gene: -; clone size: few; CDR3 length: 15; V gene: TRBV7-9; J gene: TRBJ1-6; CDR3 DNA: TGTGCCAGCAGCTTAGGTGGGGAATATAATTCACCCCTCCACTTT; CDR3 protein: CASSLGGEYNSPLHF
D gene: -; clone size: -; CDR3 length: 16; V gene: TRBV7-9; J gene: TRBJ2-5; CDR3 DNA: TGTGCCAGCAGCTTAGAGAGAGCGGTCGACGGGGAGACCCAGTACTTC; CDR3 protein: CASSLERAVDGETQYF
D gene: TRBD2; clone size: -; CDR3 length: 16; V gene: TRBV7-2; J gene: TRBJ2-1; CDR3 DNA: TGTGCCAGCAGCCCAGAGCTTAGTACTAGCGGGAGGGCCCAGTTCTTC; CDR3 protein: CASSPELSTSGRAQFF
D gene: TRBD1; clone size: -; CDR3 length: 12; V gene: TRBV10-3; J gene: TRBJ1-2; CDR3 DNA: TGTGCCATCAGTAGACAGGGTGATGGCTACACCTTC; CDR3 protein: CAISRQGDGYTF
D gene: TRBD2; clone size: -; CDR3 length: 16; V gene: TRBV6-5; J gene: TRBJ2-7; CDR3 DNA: TGTGCCAGCAGTTACTCGAGGTTAGCGGGCCCATACGAGCAGTACTTC; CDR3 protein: CASSYSRLAGPYEQYF
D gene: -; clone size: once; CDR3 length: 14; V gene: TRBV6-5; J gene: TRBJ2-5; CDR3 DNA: TGTGCCAGCAGTTACCAGGGGGGGTGGGAGACCCAGTACTTC; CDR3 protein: CASSYQGGWETQYF
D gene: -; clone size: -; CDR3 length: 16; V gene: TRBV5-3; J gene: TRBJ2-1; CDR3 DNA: TGTGCCAGAAGCATACCGACAGATTGTACCTACAATGAGCAGTTCTTC; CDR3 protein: CARSIPTDCTYNEQFF